A single sample is the source of the 32 T cell receptor beta chains below, sequenced in a study of cytomegalovirus exposure and HLA in healthy donors. This PCR relied on a set of 60 Vbeta primers and 13 Jbeta primers. The table came from immunoSEQ multiplex PCR; TCRdb's copy has only in-frame clones and leaves some out. The sample yields 150,000 or so clones, roughly 73% seen once. What was sequenced was PBMCs. The receptors originated from a man aged 40-49 years in good health and CMV-seronegative.

The chain links TRBV28 to TRBJ2-7, with TRBD1 identical over 9 bases. Trimming removed 4 bases from V and 1 base from J; junction bases left unmatched: 5. From germline, CDR1 is MDHEN and CDR2 SYDVKM. The CDR3 contains 15 residues. The CDR3 DNA reads as TGTGCCAGCAGTTCCCCGGGACAGGGTTCCTACGAGCAGTACTTC. Translated, it gives CASSSPGQGSYEQYF.

This sequence joins TRBV4-1 and TRBJ1-4; no clear D gene. There are 13 residues in the CDR3. V was shortened by 2 bases and J by 8 bases, with 9 bases between the two germline ends. CDR1 and CDR2 (germline): MGHRA, YSYEKL. The CDR3 DNA is TGCGCCAGCAGCCAAACTCCCCGGGAAAAACTGTTTTTT. Translation gives CASSQTPREKLFF.

The chain links TRBV7-3 to TRBJ1-5; 7 bases agree with TRBD1. V lost 5 bases to trimming and J lost 15 bases; unmatched junction nucleotides: 13. The V gene's germline CDR1 is SGHTA and CDR2 FQGTGA. CDR3 size: 13 residues. This CDR3 is CASSRLGDSRLHF. The CDR3 DNA reads TGTGCCAGCAGCCGACTCGGGGACAGCCGTCTGCATTTT.

This clone came up once. The gene calls are TRBV5-8 and TRBJ1-2; TRBD1 aligns across 8 bases. V trimming: 4 bases; J trimming: 2 bases; junction bases outside the gene matches: 4. Germline V CDR1 and CDR2: SGHTS, YDEGEE. This CDR3 region has 14 residues. The CDR3 DNA sequence: TGTGCCAGCAGCCTAAGGGACAGGAACTATGGCTACACCTTC. It specifies CASSLRDRNYGYTF.

The chain has TRBV6-4 and TRBJ2-3, with 11 nucleotides matching TRBD2. The CDR3 runs 16 residues. From germline, CDR1 is MRHNA and CDR2 SNTAGT. J was trimmed by 2 bases and V by 4 bases; bases with no gene match: 5. This CDR3 reads CASSAGTSGHTDTQYF. The CDR3 bases are TGTGCCAGCAGTGCGGGGACTAGCGGCCACACAGATACGCAGTATTTT.

J is TRBJ2-1 and V is TRBV29-1; the match to TRBD2 covers 16 bases. The CDR3 is 17 residues long. Germline lookup yields CDR1 SQVTM and CDR2 ANQGSEA. The V segment lost 8 bases and the J segment 0 bases; nucleotides outside the gene matches: 7. This chain's CDR3 is CSLTGLAGGSSYNEQFF. DNA of the CDR3: TGCAGCTTGACGGGACTAGCGGGGGGGAGCTCCTACAATGAGCAGTTCTTC.

V usage is TRBV5-5 and J usage is TRBJ1-5; TRBD1 aligns across 8 bases. This CDR3 spans 15 amino acids. Germline loops: CDR1 SGHKS, CDR2 YYEKEE (reference sequence). J was trimmed by 4 bases and V by 3 bases; bases with no gene match: 6. CDR3 bases: TGTGCCAGCAGCTCCGGACAGGGAGAGAATCAGCCCCAGCATTTT. Amino acids: CASSSGQGENQPQHF.

V and J are TRBV19 and TRBJ2-1; no reliable D call. The CDR3 totals 12 residues. V shed 4 bases and J shed 5 bases, with 6 bases lying between them. CDR1 and CDR2 (germline): LNHDA, SQIVND (reference sequence). CDR3: CASSKRHNEQFF. The DNA for the CDR3 is TGTGCCAGTAGTAAGAGGCACAATGAGCAGTTCTTC.

The V call is TRBV19, the J call TRBJ2-1; D remains ambiguous. Trimming stripped 1 base from V and 2 bases from J, with 9 bases between. The CDR3 extends over 15 amino acids. The germline CDR1 and CDR2 sequences are LNHDA and SQIVND (reference sequence). The CDR3 bases are TGTGCCAGTAGTATAGGGCTAGATACCTACAATGAGCAGTTCTTC. Protein: CASSIGLDTYNEQFF.

The chain is built from TRBV4-3 and TRBJ2-7; 9 bases are shared with TRBD2. V shed 4 bases and J 2 bases; nucleotides not matched to a gene: 9. From germline, CDR1 is LGHNA and CDR2 YSLEER. The CDR3 loop spans 16 amino acids. This chain's CDR3 is CASSPRRSGGTYEQYF. The CDR3 bases are TGCGCCAGCAGCCCCCGTCGGAGCGGGGGGACCTACGAGCAGTACTTC.

This clone was detected once. The rearrangement joins TRBV6-5 to TRBJ1-2; 8 bases map to TRBD1. V lost 5 bases, J lost 4 bases, and 9 bases stayed unmatched. CDR1 is MNHEY and CDR2 is SVGAGI in the germline V gene. CDR3 length: 15 residues. CDR3 loop: CASSVGGTGVYGYTF. The CDR3 nucleotides are TGTGCCAGCAGTGTGGGGGGGACAGGAGTCTATGGCTACACCTTC.

This clone was recorded a few times. The chain recombines TRBV4-2 with TRBJ2-5, with 7 bases matching TRBD1. Germline V CDR1 and CDR2: LGHNA, YNFKEQ. The CDR3 covers 16 residues. Losses at the gene ends were 2 bases for V and 5 bases for J; bases not matched to a gene: 11. CDR3 nucleotide sequence: TGTGCCAGCAGCCAACAGTGGGACAGTATGCGGGAGACCCAGTACTTC. It codes for CASSQQWDSMRETQYF.

This clone was detected only a few times. The CDR3 DNA sequence: TGTGCCAGCAGCTTAGGAGGGGGCGTTGGAAAACTGTTTTTT. Translated: CASSLGGGVGKLFF. The chain is built from TRBV7-9 and TRBJ1-4; TRBD1 aligns across 7 bases. Germline V gives CDR1 SEHNR, CDR2 FQNEAQ (reference sequence). The CDR3 contains 14 residues. With 1 base clipped from V and 10 bases from J, the junction kept 6 bases outside the gene matches. The full variable domain, its missing parts supplied by reference TRBV7-9 and TRBJ1-4, is DTGVSQNPRHKITKRGQNVTFRCDPISEHNRLYWYRQTLGQGPEFLTYFQNEAQLEKSRLLSDRFSAERPKGSFSTLEIQRTEQGDSAMYLCASSLGGGVGKLFFGSGTQLSVL.

The V call is TRBV6-1, the J call TRBJ2-7, with TRBD1 as a possible D gene (5 bases). CDR3 size: 14 residues. The germline gives CDR1 MNHNS, CDR2 SASEGT. Trimming took off 7 bases at V and 5 bases at J, with 18 bases between the two ends. The CDR3 bases are TGTGCCAGCATTCCCACCAGGGCCAGCGACGAGCAGTACTTC. Its protein product is CASIPTRASDEQYF.

Only one count was recorded for this clone. The V and J genes are TRBV4-1 and TRBJ2-5; no clear D gene. The length of the CDR3 is 14 residues. V was cut by 1 base and J by 2 bases, with 8 bases left in between. CDR1 is MGHRA, CDR2 YSYEKL, per germline. CDR3 bases: TGCGCCAGCAGCCAAGGGGCCAGACAAGAGACCCAGTACTTC. The encoded protein is CASSQGARQETQYF.

This chain joins TRBV2 and TRBJ1-5; 7 positions match TRBD1. Trimming at V came to 6 bases and at J to 0 bases, leaving 11 bases not matched to a gene. The CDR3 has 17 amino acids. Per germline, CDR1 SNHLY and CDR2 FYNNEI. The DNA of the CDR3 is TGTGCCAGCAGCGTAACAGGGACAGCTTATAGCAATCAGCCCCAGCATTTT. Residues: CASSVTGTAYSNQPQHF.

This chain uses TRBV25-1 with TRBJ2-2, with 8 positions matching TRBD1. Trimming at V came to 5 bases and at J to 7 bases, leaving 18 bases not matched to a gene. CDR1 MGHDK and CDR2 SYGVNS come from the germline V gene. This CDR3 has 18 residues. The CDR3 region has the DNA TGTGCCAGCAGTTTAGTCGAGGGTACAGGGGGAATCGACGGGGAGCTGTTTTTT. It translates to CASSLVEGTGGIDGELFF.

This clone has a single count. The chain is built from TRBV9 and TRBJ2-1, with TRBD1 identical over 10 bases. The CDR3 is 16 residues long. From germline, CDR1 is SGDLS and CDR2 YYNGEE. V dropped 2 bases and J dropped 4; count of bases not matched to a gene: 6. The CDR3 here is CASSVRGDRGYNEQFF. In DNA, the CDR3 is TGTGCCAGCAGCGTCAGGGGGGACAGGGGATACAATGAGCAGTTCTTC.

In this sample, this clone turned up once. The chain links TRBV27 to TRBJ1-2, with a possible D match to TRBD1 (5 bases). The length of the CDR3 is 13 residues. Germline CDR1 and CDR2: MNHEY and SMNVEV (reference sequence). V was clipped by 2 bases and J by 7 bases, with 11 bases between them. The CDR3 here is CASSLRGYSGYTF. In DNA, the CDR3 is TGTGCCAGCAGTTTAAGGGGTTACTCTGGCTACACCTTC.

The V call is TRBV28, the J call TRBJ1-2; 7 bases agree with TRBD1. This CDR3 is 12 amino acids long. Germline V lookup: CDR1 MDHEN, CDR2 SYDVKM. Trimming cost V 10 bases and J 2 bases; bases outside gene matches: 4. DNA of the CDR3: TGTGCCAACATGGACAGGAACTATGGCTACACCTTC. Its protein is CANMDRNYGYTF.

The V gene is TRBV10-1, the J gene TRBJ1-6; TRBD1 is a possible D gene (5 bases). Per germline, CDR1 WNHNN and CDR2 SYGVQD (reference sequence). V lost 8 bases to trimming and J lost 2 bases, with 16 bases between them. The CDR3 runs to 16 residues. The CDR3 nucleotides read TGCGCCAGCTCTTCGGGCAGGGCGGCCTATAATTCACCCCTCCACTTT. Translation: CASSSGRAAYNSPLHF.

The chain couples TRBV7-2 to TRBJ2-7, with 12 nucleotides matching TRBD2. The germline CDR1 and CDR2 sequences are SGHTA and FQGNSA. V trimming: 5 bases; J trimming: 5 bases; junction bases outside the gene matches: 13. The CDR3 has 17 amino acids. In DNA form, the CDR3 reads TGTGCCAGCAGCATGACCATTCTAGCGGGGGGGCCGAACGAGCAGTACTTC. Protein: CASSMTILAGGPNEQYF.

The chain employs TRBV4-1 and TRBJ1-2, with TRBD1 identical over 7 bases. CDR1 is MGHRA, CDR2 YSYEKL, per germline. V lost 0 bases and J lost 1; bases outside the gene matches: 5. The CDR3 runs 16 residues. CDR3 loop: CASSQDPTGVNYGYTF. The CDR3 nucleotides read TGCGCCAGCAGCCAAGATCCCACAGGGGTTAACTATGGCTACACCTTC.

The chain carries TRBV28 and TRBJ1-3, with D uncertain. Trimming took off 7 bases at V and 0 bases at J, with 13 bases between the two ends. The CDR3 length is 15 residues. The germline V gene has CDR1 MDHEN and CDR2 SYDVKM. CDR3 nucleotides: TGTGCCAGCACCGACACCGGGAACTCTGGAAACACCATATATTTT. It codes for CASTDTGNSGNTIYF.

The chain is built from TRBV9 and TRBJ2-7, with 10 bases that match TRBD1. The germline CDR1 and CDR2 sequences are SGDLS and YYNGEE. The CDR3 extends over 15 amino acids. Trimming removed 2 bases from V and 3 bases from J; junction bases left unmatched: 5. In DNA, the CDR3 is TGTGCCAGCAGCGTCTCCGGGACAGGGGACTACGAGCAGTACTTC. Translated, it gives CASSVSGTGDYEQYF. The complete variable domain, with remaining parts taken from reference TRBV9 and TRBJ2-7, reads DSGVTQTPKHLITATGQRVTLRCSPRSGDLSVYWYQQSLDQGLQFLIQYYNGEERAKGNILERFSAQQFPDLHSELNLSSLELGDSALYFCASSVSGTGDYEQYFGPGTRLTVT.

V usage is TRBV11-2 and J usage is TRBJ2-7; possible D gene TRBD2, 5 bases. CDR1 and CDR2 (germline): SGHAT, FQNNGV. This CDR3 contains 14 residues. Trimming left V 2 bases short and J 2 bases short, with 10 bases between. CDR3 protein: CASSLYGMAYEQYF. The CDR3 region has the DNA TGTGCCAGCAGCTTATACGGGATGGCCTACGAGCAGTACTTC.

This clone was recorded a few times. The chain combines TRBV5-1 with TRBJ2-7, with a possible D match to TRBD1 (5 bases). V was pared by 4 bases and J by 5 bases, with 19 bases between. The germline CDR1 and CDR2 sequences are SGHRS and YFSETQ. This CDR3 region has 15 residues. CDR3 coding DNA: TGCGCCAGCAGCCCCGGCCAGGGAATCCTGCACGAGCAGTACTTC. This translates into CASSPGQGILHEQYF.

The J gene is TRBJ1-4, the V gene TRBV5-4; TRBD1 matches at 7 bases. In germline, CDR1 is SGHNT, CDR2 YYREEE (reference sequence). CDR3 length: 15 amino acids. The trim removed 3 bases at V and 8 bases at J, leaving 10 bases unmatched. CDR3 in amino acids: CASSSGQNKGEKLFF. As DNA, the CDR3 is TGTGCCAGCAGCTCGGGACAGAATAAAGGAGAAAAACTGTTTTTT.

The rearrangement uses TRBV6-1 and TRBJ1-1; maybe TRBD1 (6 bases). This CDR3 region has 15 residues. CDR1 MNHNS and CDR2 SASEGT come from the germline V gene. Trimming shortened V by 4 bases and J by 7 bases, and 19 bases separated the two germline ends. CDR3 in DNA: TGTGCCAGCAGTGGGGGTTGGGGGCATTATCGTGAAGCTTTCTTT. Protein: CASSGGWGHYREAFF.

V gene TRBV15 combines with J gene TRBJ2-3; a possible D gene is TRBD2 (6 bases). This CDR3 comprises 14 residues. V was pared by 4 bases and J by 5 bases, with 13 bases between. Germline CDR1 is LNHNV and CDR2 is YYDKDF (reference sequence). The CDR3 DNA reads as TGTGCCACCAGCATACAGCCGGAGGGAGATACGCAGTATTTT. It is translated as CATSIQPEGDTQYF.

The chain is built from TRBV28 and TRBJ2-7; no clear D gene. From germline, CDR1 is MDHEN and CDR2 SYDVKM. V was trimmed by 1 base and J by 2 bases, leaving 15 bases between them. This CDR3 has 16 amino acids. This chain's CDR3 is CASSLSNQILTYEQYF. The CDR3 DNA reads as TGTGCCAGCAGTTTATCGAACCAGATCCTCACCTACGAGCAGTACTTC.

The chain has TRBV27 and TRBJ1-6; D is unclear. The germline V and J ends were trimmed by 6 bases and 13 bases, with 19 bases remaining between them. Germline CDR1 is MNHEY and CDR2 is SMNVEV (reference sequence). The CDR3 is made up of 14 amino acids. In nucleotides, the CDR3 is TGTGCCAGCAGATTCTCCGTCCACCGGTTGCCCCTCCACTTT. Encoded protein: CASRFSVHRLPLHF.